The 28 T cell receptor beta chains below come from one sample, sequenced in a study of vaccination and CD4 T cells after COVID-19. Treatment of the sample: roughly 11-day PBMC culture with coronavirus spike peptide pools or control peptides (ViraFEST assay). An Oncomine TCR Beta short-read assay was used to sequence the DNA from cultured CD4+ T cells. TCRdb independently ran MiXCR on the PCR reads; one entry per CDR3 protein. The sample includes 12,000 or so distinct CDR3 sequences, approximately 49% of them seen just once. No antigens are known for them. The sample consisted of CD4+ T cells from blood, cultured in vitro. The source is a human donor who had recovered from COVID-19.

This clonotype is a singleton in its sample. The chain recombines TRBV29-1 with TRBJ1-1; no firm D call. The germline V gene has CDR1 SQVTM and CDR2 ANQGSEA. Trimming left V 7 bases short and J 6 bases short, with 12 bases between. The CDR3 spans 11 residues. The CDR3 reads CSAREGAEAFF. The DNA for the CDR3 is TGCAGCGCCCGGGAGGGTGCTGAAGCTTTCTTT.

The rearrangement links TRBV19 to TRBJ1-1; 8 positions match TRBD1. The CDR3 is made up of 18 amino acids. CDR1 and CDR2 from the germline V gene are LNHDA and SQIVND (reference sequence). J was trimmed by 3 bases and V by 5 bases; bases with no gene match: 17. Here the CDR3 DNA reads TGTGCCAGTAGTGCACGCCTGACAGGGGCGGAGGTGGACACTGAAGCTTTCTTT. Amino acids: CASSARLTGAEVDTEAFF.

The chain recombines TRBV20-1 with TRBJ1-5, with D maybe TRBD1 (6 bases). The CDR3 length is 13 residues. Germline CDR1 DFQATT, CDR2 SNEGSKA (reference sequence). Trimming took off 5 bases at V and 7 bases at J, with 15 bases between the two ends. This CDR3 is CSAHTGYDQPQHF. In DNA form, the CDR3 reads TGCAGTGCTCACACAGGGTATGACCAGCCCCAGCATTTT.

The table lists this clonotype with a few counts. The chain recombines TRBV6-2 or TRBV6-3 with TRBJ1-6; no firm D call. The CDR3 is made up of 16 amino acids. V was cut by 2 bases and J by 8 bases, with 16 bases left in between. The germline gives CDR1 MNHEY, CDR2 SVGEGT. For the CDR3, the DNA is TGTGCCAGCAGTTACGCCCGTGGGATTAGGGATTCACCCCTCCACTTT. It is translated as CASSYARGIRDSPLHF.

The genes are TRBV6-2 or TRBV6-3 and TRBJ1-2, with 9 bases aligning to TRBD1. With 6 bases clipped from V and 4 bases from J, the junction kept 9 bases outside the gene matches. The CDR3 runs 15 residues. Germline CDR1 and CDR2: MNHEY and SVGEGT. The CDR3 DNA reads TGTGCCAGCAGGGGTGCGGGACAGGGCAGCTATGGCTACACCTTC. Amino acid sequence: CASRGAGQGSYGYTF.

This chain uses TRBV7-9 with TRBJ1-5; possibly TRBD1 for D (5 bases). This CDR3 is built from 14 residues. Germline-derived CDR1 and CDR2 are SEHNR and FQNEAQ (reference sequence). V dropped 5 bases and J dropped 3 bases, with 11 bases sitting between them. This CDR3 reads CASSVAGYNQPQHF. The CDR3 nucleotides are TGTGCCAGCAGCGTGGCAGGGTACAATCAGCCCCAGCATTTT. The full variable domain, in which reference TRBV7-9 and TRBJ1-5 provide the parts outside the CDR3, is DTGVSQNPRHKITKRGQNVTFRCDPISEHNRLYWYRQTLGQGPEFLTYFQNEAQLEKSRLLSDRFSAERPKGSFSTLEIQRTEQGDSAMYLCASSVAGYNQPQHFGDGTRLSIL.

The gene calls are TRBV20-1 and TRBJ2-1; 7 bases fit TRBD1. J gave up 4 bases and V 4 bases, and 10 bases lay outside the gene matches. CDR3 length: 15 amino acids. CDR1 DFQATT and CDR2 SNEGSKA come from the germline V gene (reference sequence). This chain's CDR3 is CSANSGQEGYNEQFF. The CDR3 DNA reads TGCAGTGCTAATTCCGGACAGGAAGGATACAATGAGCAGTTCTTC.

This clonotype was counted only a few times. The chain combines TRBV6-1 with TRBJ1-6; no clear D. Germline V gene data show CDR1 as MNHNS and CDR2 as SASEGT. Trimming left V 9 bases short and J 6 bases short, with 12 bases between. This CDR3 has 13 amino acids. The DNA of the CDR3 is TGTGCCAGTATGAGGGAGATTAATTCACCCCTCCACTTT. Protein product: CASMREINSPLHF.

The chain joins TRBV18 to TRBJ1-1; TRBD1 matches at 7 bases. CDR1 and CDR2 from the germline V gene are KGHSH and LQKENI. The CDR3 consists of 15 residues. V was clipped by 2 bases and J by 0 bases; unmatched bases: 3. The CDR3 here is CASSPIQGVNTEAFF. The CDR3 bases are TGTGCCAGCTCACCAATTCAGGGGGTGAACACTGAAGCTTTCTTT.

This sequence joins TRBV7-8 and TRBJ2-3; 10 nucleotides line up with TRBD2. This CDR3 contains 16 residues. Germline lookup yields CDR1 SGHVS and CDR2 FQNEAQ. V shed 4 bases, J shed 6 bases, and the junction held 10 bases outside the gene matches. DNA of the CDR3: TGTGCCAGCAGCTACCCCACTAGCGGGATAACGGATACGCAGTATTTT. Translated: CASSYPTSGITDTQYF.

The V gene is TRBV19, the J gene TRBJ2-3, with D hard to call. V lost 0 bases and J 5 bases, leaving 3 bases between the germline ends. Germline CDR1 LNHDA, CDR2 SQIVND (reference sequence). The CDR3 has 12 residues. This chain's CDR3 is CASSIEGDTQYF. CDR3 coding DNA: TGTGCCAGTAGTATAGAGGGAGATACGCAGTATTTT.

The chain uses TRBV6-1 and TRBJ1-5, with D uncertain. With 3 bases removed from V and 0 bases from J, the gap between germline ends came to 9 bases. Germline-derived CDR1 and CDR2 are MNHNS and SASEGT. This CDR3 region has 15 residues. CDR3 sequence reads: CASSDGLTSNQPQHF. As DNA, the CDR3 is TGTGCCAGCAGTGATGGGCTAACTAGCAATCAGCCCCAGCATTTT.

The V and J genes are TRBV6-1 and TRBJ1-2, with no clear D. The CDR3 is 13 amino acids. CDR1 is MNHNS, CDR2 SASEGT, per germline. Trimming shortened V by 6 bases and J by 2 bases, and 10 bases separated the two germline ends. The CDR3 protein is CASRVGRNYGYTF. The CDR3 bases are TGTGCCAGCAGGGTAGGGAGAAACTATGGCTACACCTTC.

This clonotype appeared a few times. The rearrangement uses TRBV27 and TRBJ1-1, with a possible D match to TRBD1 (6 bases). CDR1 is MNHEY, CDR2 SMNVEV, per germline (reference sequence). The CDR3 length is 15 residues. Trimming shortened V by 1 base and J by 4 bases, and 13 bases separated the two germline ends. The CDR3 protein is CASSLWRLRGTEAFF. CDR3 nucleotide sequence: TGTGCCAGCAGTTTATGGCGACTCAGGGGCACTGAAGCTTTCTTT.

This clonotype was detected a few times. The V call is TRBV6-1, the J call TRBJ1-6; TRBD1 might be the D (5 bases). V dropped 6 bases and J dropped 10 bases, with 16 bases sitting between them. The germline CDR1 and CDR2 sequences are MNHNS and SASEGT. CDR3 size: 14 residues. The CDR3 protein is CASSASGGRSPLHF. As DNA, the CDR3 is TGTGCCAGCAGCGCTTCGGGGGGTCGATCACCCCTCCACTTT.

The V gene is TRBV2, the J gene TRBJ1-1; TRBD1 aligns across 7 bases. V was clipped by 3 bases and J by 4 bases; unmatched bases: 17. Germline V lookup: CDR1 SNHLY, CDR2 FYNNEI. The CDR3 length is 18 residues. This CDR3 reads CASSDFPVLGGGGTEAFF. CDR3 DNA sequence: TGTGCCAGCAGTGACTTTCCGGTATTAGGGGGCGGGGGCACTGAAGCTTTCTTT.

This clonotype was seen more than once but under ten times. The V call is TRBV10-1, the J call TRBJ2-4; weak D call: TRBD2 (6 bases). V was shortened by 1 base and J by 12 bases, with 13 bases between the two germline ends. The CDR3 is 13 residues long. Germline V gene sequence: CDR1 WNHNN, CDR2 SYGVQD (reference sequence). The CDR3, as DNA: TGCGCCAGCAGTGAGTTATCCGGGAGAACTCAGTACTTC. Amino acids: CASSELSGRTQYF.

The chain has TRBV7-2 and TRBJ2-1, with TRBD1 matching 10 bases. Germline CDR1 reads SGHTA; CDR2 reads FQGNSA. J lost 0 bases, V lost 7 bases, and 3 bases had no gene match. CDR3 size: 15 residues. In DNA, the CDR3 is TGTGCCAGCACCCGGACAGGGGGCTCCTACAATGAGCAGTTCTTC. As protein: CASTRTGGSYNEQFF.

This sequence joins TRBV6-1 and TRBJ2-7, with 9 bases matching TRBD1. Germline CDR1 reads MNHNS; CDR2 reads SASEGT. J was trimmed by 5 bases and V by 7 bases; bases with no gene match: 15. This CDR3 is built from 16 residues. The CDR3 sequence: CASTARGGTGPHEQYF. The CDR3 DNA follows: TGTGCCAGCACCGCCAGAGGGGGGACAGGGCCCCACGAGCAGTACTTC.

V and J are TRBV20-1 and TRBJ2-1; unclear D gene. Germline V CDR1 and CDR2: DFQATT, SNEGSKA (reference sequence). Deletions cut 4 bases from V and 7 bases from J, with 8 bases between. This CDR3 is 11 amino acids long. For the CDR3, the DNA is TGCAGTGCTACTGGGAATAATGAGCAGTTCTTC. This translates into CSATGNNEQFF.

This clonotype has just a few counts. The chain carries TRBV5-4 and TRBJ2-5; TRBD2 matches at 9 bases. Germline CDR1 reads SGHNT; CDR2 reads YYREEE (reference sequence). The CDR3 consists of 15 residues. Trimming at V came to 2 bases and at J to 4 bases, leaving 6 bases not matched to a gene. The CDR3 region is CASSLKTSGGETQYF. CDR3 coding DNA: TGTGCCAGCAGCTTAAAGACTAGCGGAGGAGAGACCCAGTACTTC.

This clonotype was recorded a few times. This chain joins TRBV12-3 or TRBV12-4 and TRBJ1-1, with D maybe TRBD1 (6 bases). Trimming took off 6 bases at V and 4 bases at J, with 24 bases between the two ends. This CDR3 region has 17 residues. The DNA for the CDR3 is TGTGCCAGCAGCCACGTAGGGGGGGCAGAGGGTTTCACTGAAGCTTTCTTT. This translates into CASSHVGGAEGFTEAFF.

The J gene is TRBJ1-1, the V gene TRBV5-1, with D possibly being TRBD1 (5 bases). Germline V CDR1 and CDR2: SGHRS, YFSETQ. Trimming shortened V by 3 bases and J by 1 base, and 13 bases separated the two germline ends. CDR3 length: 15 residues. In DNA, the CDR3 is TGCGCCAGCAGCTCGCGGGGAGGGGAGAACACTGAAGCTTTCTTT. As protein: CASSSRGGENTEAFF.

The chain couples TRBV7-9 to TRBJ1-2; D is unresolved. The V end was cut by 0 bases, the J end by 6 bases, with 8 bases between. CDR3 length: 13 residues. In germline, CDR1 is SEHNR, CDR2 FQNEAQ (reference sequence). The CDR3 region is CASSLALGNGYTF. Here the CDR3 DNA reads TGTGCCAGCAGCTTAGCCCTGGGGAATGGCTACACCTTC.

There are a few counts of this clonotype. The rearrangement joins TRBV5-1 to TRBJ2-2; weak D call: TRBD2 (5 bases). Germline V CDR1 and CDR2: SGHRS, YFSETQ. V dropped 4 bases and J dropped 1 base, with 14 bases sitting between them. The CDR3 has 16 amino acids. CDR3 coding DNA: TGCGCCAGCAGCCCGGCCCCCGGACTGAACACCGGGGAGCTGTTTTTT. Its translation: CASSPAPGLNTGELFF.

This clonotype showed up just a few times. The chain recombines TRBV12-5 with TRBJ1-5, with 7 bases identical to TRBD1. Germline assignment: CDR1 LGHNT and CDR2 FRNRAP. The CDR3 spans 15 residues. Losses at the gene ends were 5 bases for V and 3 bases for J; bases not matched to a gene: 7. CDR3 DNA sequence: TGTGCTAGTGGTCCCGGGGACAGCCCCAATCAGCCCCAGCATTTT. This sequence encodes CASGPGDSPNQPQHF. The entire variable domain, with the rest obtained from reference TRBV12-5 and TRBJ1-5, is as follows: DARVTQTPRHKVTEMGQEVTMRCQPILGHNTVFWYRQTMMQGLELLAYFRNRAPLDDSGMPKDRFSAEMPDATLATLKIQPSEPRDSAVYFCASGPGDSPNQPQHFGDGTRLSIL.

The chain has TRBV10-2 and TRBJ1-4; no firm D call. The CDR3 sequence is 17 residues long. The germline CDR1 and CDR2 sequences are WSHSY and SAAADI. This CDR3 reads CVINYVYGGATNEKLFF. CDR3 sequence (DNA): TGCGTCATCAATTACGTATACGGAGGAGCAACTAATGAAAAACTGTTTTTT.

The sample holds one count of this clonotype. The CDR3 nucleotides read TGCAGCGTTCGGCAGCATAACAATGAGCAGTTCTTC. Residues: CSVRQHNNEQFF. The J gene is TRBJ2-1, the V gene TRBV29-1; D is unresolved. The CDR3 runs 12 residues. Germline values: CDR1 SQVTM, CDR2 ANQGSEA. V lost 5 bases and J lost 5, with 10 bases in between.